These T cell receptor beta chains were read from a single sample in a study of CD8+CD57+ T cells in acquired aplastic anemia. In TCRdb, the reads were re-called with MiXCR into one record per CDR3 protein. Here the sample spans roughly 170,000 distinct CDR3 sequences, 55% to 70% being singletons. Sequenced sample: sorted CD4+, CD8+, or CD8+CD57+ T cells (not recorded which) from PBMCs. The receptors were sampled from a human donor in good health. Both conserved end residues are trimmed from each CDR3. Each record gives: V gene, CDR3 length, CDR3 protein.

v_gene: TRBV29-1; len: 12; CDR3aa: SVAPGGGGYGYT
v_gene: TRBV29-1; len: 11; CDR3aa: SVDCLPAQPQH
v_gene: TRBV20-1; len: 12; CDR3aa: SAGDGRGKETQY
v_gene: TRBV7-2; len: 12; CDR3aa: ASSPRDSVYEQY
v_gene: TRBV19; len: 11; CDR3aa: ASSSLDRVGYT
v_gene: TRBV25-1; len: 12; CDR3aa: ASSEYAENTEAF
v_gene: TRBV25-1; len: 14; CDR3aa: ASSEWTRASWETQY
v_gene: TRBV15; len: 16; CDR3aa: ATSRGRTGHGSYNEQF
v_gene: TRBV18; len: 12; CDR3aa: ASSPRRVPQPQH
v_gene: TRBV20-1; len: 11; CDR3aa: SARGTGRTEAF
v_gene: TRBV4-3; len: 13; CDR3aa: ASSPFYGGNSEAF
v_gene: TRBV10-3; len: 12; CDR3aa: ATSGGGLGGEQY
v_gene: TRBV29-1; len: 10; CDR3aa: SVGKAYGKAF
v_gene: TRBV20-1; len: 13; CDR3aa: SAGKPGLGQETQY
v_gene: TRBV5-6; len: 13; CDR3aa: ASSLVGAANTEAF
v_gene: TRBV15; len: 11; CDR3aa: ATSRVSDYEQY